These 15 T cell receptor beta chains originate from one sample sequenced in a study of blood T cell repertoires in COVID-19 (dated by TCRdb to the early 2020s). The library was made by the immunoSEQ multiplex PCR assay. This immuneACCESS table, as held by TCRdb, lists in-frame sequences with V and J called but not all clones. Of the missing ones, under half trace to an unresolved V gene in checked studies; the others have no known cause. The sample has about 80,000 clones on record, around 81% of them singletons. Approximately 15% of the sample is held by the ten biggest clonotypes. Sequencing was carried out using peripheral blood. The receptor source for this set is a human donor in a cohort sampled during active COVID-19.

This clone was detected only a few times. The genes are TRBV11-2 and TRBJ2-2; D might be TRBD2 (6 bases). The V gene lost 1 base and the J gene lost 7 bases, with 13 bases spanning the gap. Looked up from germline, CDR1 is SGHAT and CDR2 is FQNNGV. The CDR3 runs 15 residues. Here the CDR3 reads CASSLAGAPHGELFF. CDR3 nucleotides: TGTGCCAGCAGCTTAGCGGGAGCCCCCCACGGGGAGCTGTTTTTT.

CDR3: CASSPYFMNTEAFF. The CDR3 DNA reads TGTGCCAGCAGCCCCTATTTTATGAACACTGAAGCTTTCTTT. The V call is TRBV13, the J call TRBJ1-1; no firm D call. The germline V and J ends were trimmed by 5 bases and 0 bases, with 10 bases remaining between them. Per the germline V gene, CDR1 is PRHDT and CDR2 is FYEKMQ (reference sequence). This CDR3 spans 14 amino acids.

The chain combines TRBV5-6 with TRBJ1-4; 9 bases map to TRBD1. The V gene end was trimmed by 4 bases and the J gene end by 3 bases; junction bases not matched to a gene: 1. Germline CDR1 and CDR2: SGHDT and YYEEEE. CDR3 size: 14 residues. CDR3 sequence (DNA): TGTGCCAGCAGCCGGACAGGGGCTAATGAAAAACTGTTTTTT. This codes for CASSRTGANEKLFF. Full variable domain (outside the CDR3, taken from reference TRBV5-6 and TRBJ1-4): DAGVTQSPTHLIKTRGQQVTLRCSPKSGHDTVSWYQQALGQGPQFIFQYYEEEERQRGNFPDRFSGHQFPNYSSELNVNALLLGDSALYLCASSRTGANEKLFFGSGTQLSVL.

The rearrangement links TRBV4-1 to TRBJ1-1, with 7 bases that match TRBD1. The CDR3 contains 15 residues. The junction had 5 bases not matched to a gene; V was cut back by 4 bases and J by 0 bases. The germline CDR1 and CDR2 sequences are MGHRA and YSYEKL. DNA of the CDR3: TGCGCCAGCAGCCTCCGGGACAGTTTGAACACTGAAGCTTTCTTT. Its protein product is CASSLRDSLNTEAFF.

This clone has a single count. The chain recombines TRBV6-4 with TRBJ2-1; 11 bases map to TRBD2. The CDR3 extends over 16 amino acids. Trimming took 3 bases from V and 7 from J; bases not matched to a gene: 8. Looked up from germline, CDR1 is MRHNA and CDR2 is SNTAGT. In DNA, the CDR3 is TGTGCCAGCAGTGAAACCCCTAGCGGGGGGATTAATGAGCAGTTCTTC. Its translation: CASSETPSGGINEQFF.

The V gene is TRBV18, the J gene TRBJ2-4; perhaps TRBD2 as D (6 bases). The CDR3 extends over 14 amino acids. V lost 2 bases and J 8 bases, leaving 13 bases between the germline ends. Germline CDR1 is KGHSH and CDR2 is LQKENI. CDR3 sequence reads: CASSPGAGTDIQYF. The CDR3 DNA reads TGTGCCAGCTCACCAGGGGCGGGAACGGACATTCAGTACTTC.

The CDR3 DNA reads TGCGCCAGCAGCCAAGGAACAGATCAGCCCCAGCATTTT. Translated, it gives CASSQGTDQPQHF. The chain carries TRBV4-1 and TRBJ1-5; D is unresolved. CDR1 is MGHRA and CDR2 is YSYEKL in the germline V gene. The CDR3 consists of 13 residues. V dropped 1 base and J dropped 5 bases, with 6 bases sitting between them.

J is TRBJ2-1 and V is TRBV7-6; 9 bases align to TRBD2. The ends lost 0 bases at V and 7 bases at J; junction bases unmatched: 4. The CDR3 totals 15 residues. Germline V gives CDR1 SGHVS, CDR2 FNYEAQ. The CDR3 DNA reads TGTGCCAGCAGCTTAGCTAGCGGGAGTCAAAATGAGCAGTTCTTC. Protein sequence: CASSLASGSQNEQFF.

This sequence joins TRBV6-1 and TRBJ2-3; 9 bases map to TRBD1. After removal of 0 bases from V and 5 bases from J, the junction contained 12 bases not matched to a gene. Germline V gene lookup returns CDR1 MNHNS and CDR2 SASEGT. CDR3 length: 18 amino acids. This chain's CDR3 is CASSEAPPGTGLEDTQYF. In nucleotides, the CDR3 is TGTGCCAGCAGTGAAGCCCCACCCGGGACAGGGTTGGAAGATACGCAGTATTTT.

This clone is a singleton in its sample. The rearrangement joins TRBV9 to TRBJ1-1; 8 nucleotides agree with TRBD1. Germline trimming cut 6 bases from V and 6 bases from J; bases unmatched to any gene: 10. CDR1 is SGDLS, CDR2 YYNGEE, per germline. The CDR3 has 14 residues. The CDR3: CASKPQGAGAEAFF. Here the CDR3 DNA reads TGTGCCAGCAAGCCCCAGGGGGCCGGGGCTGAAGCTTTCTTT.

The gene calls are TRBV7-9 and TRBJ2-7; no definite D call. This CDR3 is 15 amino acids long. The ends were cut back, 1 base at V and 2 bases at J, with 12 bases in the middle. CDR1 SEHNR and CDR2 FQNEAQ come from the germline V gene (reference sequence). The CDR3 DNA reads TGTGCCAGCAGCTTAGGGGCAGATAAAACCTACGAGCAGTACTTC. It encodes CASSLGADKTYEQYF.

In its sample, this clone was seen once. The V and J genes are TRBV7-3 and TRBJ2-1; 8 positions match TRBD2. Trimming at V came to 3 bases and at J to 7 bases, leaving 2 bases not matched to a gene. The germline V gene encodes CDR1 SGHTA and CDR2 FQGTGA. This CDR3 has 13 residues. The DNA of the CDR3 is TGTGCCAGCAGCTTCGGACTAGCTAATGAGCAGTTCTTC. It encodes CASSFGLANEQFF.

This clone was seen repeatedly, ten times or more. The CDR3 coding sequence is TGTGCCACCAGCTCCTTCAGGGACACCGGGGAGCTGTTTTTT. It is translated as CATSSFRDTGELFF. The chain carries TRBV24-1 and TRBJ2-2; tentatively, D is TRBD1 (5 bases). CDR3 length: 14 amino acids. V gave up 7 bases and J gave up 3 bases, with 11 bases separating them. Germline CDR1 and CDR2: KGHDR and SFDVKD.

The chain is built from TRBV6-1 and TRBJ1-2; D is ambiguous. Trimming left V 2 bases short and J 2 bases short, with 12 bases between. The CDR3 consists of 15 residues. Germline V gene sequence: CDR1 MNHNS, CDR2 SASEGT. For the CDR3, the DNA is TGTGCCAGCAGTGAAATCGTCGGGGAGAACTATGGCTACACCTTC. This translates into CASSEIVGENYGYTF.

The CDR3 sequence: CASSEDTYTDTQYF. The CDR3 DNA is TGTGCCAGCAGCGAGGACACCTACACAGATACGCAGTATTTT. The V call is TRBV9, the J call TRBJ2-3; weak D call: TRBD1 (5 bases). Trimming took off 3 bases at V and 2 bases at J, with 10 bases between the two ends. The CDR3 is 14 residues long. Germline V CDR1 and CDR2: SGDLS, YYNGEE.